This T cell receptor (beta chain) derives from a study of beta chain features in type 1 diabetes. Study-level findings and limits: Within patients, naive, central memory and Treg TCRB repertoires seemed more similar than within healthy donors. Short templates might get an advantage during PCR, and this would be equal in patients and controls. Cells with high TCR expression could be over-represented when cDNA is sequenced.

Reverse transcription of all isolated RNA meant that expressed TCRB transcripts were sequenced. Generated by immunoSEQ multiplex PCR, the TCRdb table keeps only in-frame clones and is missing some. The sample gives around 300,000 clones, 8% of which show up once; 1% is in the top ten. The CDR3 is made up of 14 amino acids. The V segment lost 6 bases and the J segment 6 bases; nucleotides outside the gene matches: 11. Per germline, CDR1 SQVTM and CDR2 ANQGSEA. Staining for CD45RO/CCR7/CD25/CD127/CD95/CD27 allowed sorting of CD4+ naive, central memory, regulatory and stem cell-like memory cells. This clone was observed a handful of times. Its antigen is not identified.

This sequence was found in a woman aged 18-29 years in good health. Sequencing was carried out using central memory CD4+ T cells from blood. The V call is TRBV29-1, the J call TRBJ2-7, with 10 bases fitting TRBD1. The CDR3: CSVVRDRGLGEQYF. The CDR3 DNA sequence: TGCAGCGTCGTCCGGGACAGGGGTTTAGGCGAGCAGTACTTC.